This record covers a single TCR beta chain. This sample stems from a study of blood T cells in healthy people across ages. For the second PCR, which ran for about 6 to 12 cycles, a sample-barcoded 5' primer and a J-beta primer mix were used. TCRdb re-analysed the 5' RACE reads in MiXCR, keeping a single row per CDR3 protein. The sample carries over 1.5 million distinct CDR3 sequences, roughly 52% recorded once. This CDR3 spans 15 amino acids. Germline CDR1 and CDR2: SGHAT and FQNNGV. Between the trimmed V and J ends, which lost 1 base and 0 bases, there was a span of 7 bases. Sequences were obtained from blood. The source is a woman between 40 and 50 years old in good health. The genes are TRBV11-2 and TRBJ2-1; tentatively, D is TRBD2 (5 bases). CDR3 sequence reads: CASSLVLASYNEQFF. The CDR3 coding sequence is TGTGCCAGCAGCTTAGTCCTAGCCTCCTACAATGAGCAGTTCTTC. The full variable domain, its missing parts supplied by reference TRBV11-2 and TRBJ2-1, is EAGVAQSPRYKIIEKRQSVAFWCNPISGHATLYWYQQILGQGPKLLIQFQNNGVVDDSQLPKDRFSAERLKGVDSTLKIQPAKLEDSAVYLCASSLVLASYNEQFFGPGTRLTVL.